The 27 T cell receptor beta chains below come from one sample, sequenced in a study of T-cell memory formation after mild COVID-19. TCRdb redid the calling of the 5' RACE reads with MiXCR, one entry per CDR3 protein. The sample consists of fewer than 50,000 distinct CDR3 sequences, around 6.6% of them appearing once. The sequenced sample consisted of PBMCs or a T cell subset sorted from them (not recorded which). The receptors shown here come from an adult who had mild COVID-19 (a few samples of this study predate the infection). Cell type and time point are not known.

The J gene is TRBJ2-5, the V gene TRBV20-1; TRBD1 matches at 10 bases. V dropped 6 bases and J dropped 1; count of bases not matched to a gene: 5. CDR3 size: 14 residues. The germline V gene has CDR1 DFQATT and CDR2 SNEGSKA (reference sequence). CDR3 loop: CSARTGGFQETQYF. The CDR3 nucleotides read TGCAGTGCCAGGACAGGGGGATTCCAAGAGACCCAGTACTTC.

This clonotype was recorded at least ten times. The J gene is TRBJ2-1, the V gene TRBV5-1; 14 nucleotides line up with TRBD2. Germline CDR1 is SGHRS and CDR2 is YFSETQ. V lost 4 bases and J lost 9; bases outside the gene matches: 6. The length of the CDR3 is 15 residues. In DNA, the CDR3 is TGCGCCAGCAGCGGGGGGACTAGCGGGAGCGGTGAGCAGTTCTTC. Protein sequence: CASSGGTSGSGEQFF.

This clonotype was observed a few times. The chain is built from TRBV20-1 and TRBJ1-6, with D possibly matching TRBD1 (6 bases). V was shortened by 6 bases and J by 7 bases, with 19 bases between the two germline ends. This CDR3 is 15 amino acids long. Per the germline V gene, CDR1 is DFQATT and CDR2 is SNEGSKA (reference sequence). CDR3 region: CSARTGGRPNSPLHF. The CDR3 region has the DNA TGCAGTGCACGAACGGGGGGCAGGCCAAATTCACCCCTCCACTTT.

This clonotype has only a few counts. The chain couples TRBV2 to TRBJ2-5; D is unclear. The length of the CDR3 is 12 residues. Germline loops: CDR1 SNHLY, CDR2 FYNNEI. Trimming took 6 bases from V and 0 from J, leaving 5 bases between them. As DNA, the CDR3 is TGTGCCAGCAGGGAGAACCAAGAGACCCAGTACTTC. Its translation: CASRENQETQYF.

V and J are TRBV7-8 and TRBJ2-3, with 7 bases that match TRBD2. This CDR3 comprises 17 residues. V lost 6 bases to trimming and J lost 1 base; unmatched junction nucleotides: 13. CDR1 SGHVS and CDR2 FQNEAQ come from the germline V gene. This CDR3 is CASSTPGGIRGTDTQYF. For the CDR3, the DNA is TGTGCCAGCAGTACACCCGGGGGGATCAGGGGCACAGATACGCAGTATTTT.

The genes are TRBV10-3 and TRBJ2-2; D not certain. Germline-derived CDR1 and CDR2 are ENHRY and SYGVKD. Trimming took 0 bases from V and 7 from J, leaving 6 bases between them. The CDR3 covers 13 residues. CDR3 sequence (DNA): TGTGCCATCAGTGAGTCCGCCCGCGGGGAGCTGTTTTTT. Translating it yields CAISESARGELFF.

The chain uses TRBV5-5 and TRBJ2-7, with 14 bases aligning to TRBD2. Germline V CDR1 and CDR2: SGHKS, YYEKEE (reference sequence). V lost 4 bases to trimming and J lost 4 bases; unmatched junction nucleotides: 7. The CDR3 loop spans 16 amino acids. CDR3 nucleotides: TGTGCCAGCAGCCCGACTAGCGGGGGGGCCAAATACGAGCAGTACTTC. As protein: CASSPTSGGAKYEQYF.

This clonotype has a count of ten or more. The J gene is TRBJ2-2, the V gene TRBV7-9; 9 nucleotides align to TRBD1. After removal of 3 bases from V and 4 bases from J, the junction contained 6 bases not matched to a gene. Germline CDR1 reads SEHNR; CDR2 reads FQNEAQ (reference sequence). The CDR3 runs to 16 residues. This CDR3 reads CASSLGQGRGTGELFF. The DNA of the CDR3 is TGTGCCAGCAGCTTGGGACAGGGACGTGGCACCGGGGAGCTGTTTTTT.

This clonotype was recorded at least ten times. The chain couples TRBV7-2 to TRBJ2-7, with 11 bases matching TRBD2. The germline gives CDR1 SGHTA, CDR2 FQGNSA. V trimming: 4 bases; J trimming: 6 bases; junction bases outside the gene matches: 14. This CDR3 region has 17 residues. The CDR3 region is CASSSGTSGLRRFEQYF. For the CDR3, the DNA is TGTGCCAGCAGCTCCGGGACTAGCGGACTGAGGCGGTTCGAGCAGTACTTC.

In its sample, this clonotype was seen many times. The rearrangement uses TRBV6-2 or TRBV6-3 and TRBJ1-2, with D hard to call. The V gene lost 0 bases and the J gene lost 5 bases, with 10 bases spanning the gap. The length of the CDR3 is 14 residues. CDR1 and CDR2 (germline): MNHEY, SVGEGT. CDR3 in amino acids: CASSYSSRTYGYTF. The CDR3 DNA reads TGTGCCAGCAGTTACTCTTCCCGGACTTATGGCTACACCTTC.

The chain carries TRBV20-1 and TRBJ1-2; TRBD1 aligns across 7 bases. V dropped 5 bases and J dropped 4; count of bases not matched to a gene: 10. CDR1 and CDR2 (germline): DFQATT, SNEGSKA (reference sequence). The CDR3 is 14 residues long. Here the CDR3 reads CSAPHRGKAYGYTF. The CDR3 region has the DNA TGCAGTGCTCCACACAGGGGAAAAGCCTATGGCTACACCTTC.

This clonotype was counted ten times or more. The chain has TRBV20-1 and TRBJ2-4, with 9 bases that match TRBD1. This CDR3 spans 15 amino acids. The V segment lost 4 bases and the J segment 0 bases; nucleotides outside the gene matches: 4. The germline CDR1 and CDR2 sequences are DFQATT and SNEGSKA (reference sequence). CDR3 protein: CSATTGGLAKNIQYF. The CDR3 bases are TGCAGTGCTACGACAGGGGGGCTAGCCAAAAACATTCAGTACTTC.

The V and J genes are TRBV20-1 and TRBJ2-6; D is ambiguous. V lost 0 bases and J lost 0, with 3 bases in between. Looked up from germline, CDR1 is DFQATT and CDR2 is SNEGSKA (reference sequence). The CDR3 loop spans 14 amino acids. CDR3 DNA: TGCAGTGCTAGAGAGGGCTCTGGGGCCAACGTCCTGACTTTC. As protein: CSAREGSGANVLTF.

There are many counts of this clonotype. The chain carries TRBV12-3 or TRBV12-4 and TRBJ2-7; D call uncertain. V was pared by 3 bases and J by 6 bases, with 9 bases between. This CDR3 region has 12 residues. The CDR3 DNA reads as TGTGCCAGCAGTTTTCTGGGAATCGAGCAGTACTTC. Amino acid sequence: CASSFLGIEQYF.

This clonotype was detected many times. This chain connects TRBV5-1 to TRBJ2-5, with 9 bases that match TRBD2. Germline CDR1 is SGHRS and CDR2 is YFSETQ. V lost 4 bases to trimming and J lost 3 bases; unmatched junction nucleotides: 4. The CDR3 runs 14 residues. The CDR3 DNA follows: TGCGCCAGCAGCCCCGTAGCGGGGGAAGAGACCCAGTACTTC. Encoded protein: CASSPVAGEETQYF.

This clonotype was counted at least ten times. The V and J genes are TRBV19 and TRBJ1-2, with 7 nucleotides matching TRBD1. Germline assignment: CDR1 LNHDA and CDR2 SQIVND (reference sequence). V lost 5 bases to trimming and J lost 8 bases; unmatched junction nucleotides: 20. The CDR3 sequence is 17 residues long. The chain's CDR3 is CASSPPRVRQGRTGYTF. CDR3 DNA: TGTGCCAGTAGTCCCCCACGCGTCCGACAGGGTCGTACAGGCTACACCTTC.

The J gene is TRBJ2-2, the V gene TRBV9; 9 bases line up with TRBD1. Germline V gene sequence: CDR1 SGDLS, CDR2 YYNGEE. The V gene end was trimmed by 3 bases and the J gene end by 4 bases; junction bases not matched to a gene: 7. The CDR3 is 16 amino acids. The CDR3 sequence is CASSAQGAISTGELFF. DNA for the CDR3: TGTGCCAGCAGCGCACAGGGGGCTATAAGCACCGGGGAGCTGTTTTTT.

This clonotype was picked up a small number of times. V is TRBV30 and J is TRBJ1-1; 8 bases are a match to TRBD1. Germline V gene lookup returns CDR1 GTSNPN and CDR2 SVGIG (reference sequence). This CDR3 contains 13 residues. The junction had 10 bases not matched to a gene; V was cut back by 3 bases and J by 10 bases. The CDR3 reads CAWSPTGARGAFF. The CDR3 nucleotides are TGTGCCTGGAGCCCGACAGGGGCTCGGGGAGCTTTCTTT.

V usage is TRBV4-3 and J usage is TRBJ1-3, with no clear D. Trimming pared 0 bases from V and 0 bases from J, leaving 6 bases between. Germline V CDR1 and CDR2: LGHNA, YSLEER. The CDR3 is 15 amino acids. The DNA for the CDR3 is TGCGCCAGCAGCCAAGATCCGGACTCTGGAAACACCATATATTTT. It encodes CASSQDPDSGNTIYF.

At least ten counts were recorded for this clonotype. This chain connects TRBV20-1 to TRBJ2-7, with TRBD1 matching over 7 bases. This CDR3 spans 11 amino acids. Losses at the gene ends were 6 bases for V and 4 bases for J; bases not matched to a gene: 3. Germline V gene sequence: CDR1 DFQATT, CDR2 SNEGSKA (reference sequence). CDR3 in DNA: TGCAGTGCCCAGGGGGTGTACGAGCAGTACTTC. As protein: CSAQGVYEQYF.

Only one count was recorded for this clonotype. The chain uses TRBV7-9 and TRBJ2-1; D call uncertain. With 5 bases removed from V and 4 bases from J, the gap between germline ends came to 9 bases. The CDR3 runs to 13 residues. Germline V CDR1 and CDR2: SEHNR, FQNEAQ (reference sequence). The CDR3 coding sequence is TGTGCCAGCAGCCAGACCGAGTACAATGAGCAGTTCTTC. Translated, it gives CASSQTEYNEQFF. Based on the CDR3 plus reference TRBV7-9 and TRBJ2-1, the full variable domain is DTGVSQNPRHKITKRGQNVTFRCDPISEHNRLYWYRQTLGQGPEFLTYFQNEAQLEKSRLLSDRFSAERPKGSFSTLEIQRTEQGDSAMYLCASSQTEYNEQFFGPGTRLTVL.

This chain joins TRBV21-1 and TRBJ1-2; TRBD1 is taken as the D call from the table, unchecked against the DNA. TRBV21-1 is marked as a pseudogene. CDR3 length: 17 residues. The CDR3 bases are TGTGCCAGCAGCAAAGCTTGCGGACAGCCGCTTAGGGGGGGCTACACCTTC. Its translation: CASSKACGQPLRGGYTF.

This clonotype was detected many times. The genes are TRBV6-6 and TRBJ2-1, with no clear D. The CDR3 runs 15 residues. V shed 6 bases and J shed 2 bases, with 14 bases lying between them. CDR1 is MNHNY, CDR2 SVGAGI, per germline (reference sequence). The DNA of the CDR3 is TGTGCCAGCAGGGCAGACACCTGGACCTACAATGAGCAGTTCTTC. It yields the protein CASRADTWTYNEQFF.

The CDR3, as DNA: TGTGCCAGCAGTGAAGCGGGACGCTACGAGCAGTACTTC. Amino acid sequence: CASSEAGRYEQYF. This sequence joins TRBV2 and TRBJ2-7; D possibly uses TRBD1 or TRBD2 (5 bases each). CDR1 is SNHLY and CDR2 is FYNNEI in the germline V gene. The CDR3 is 13 amino acids. The germline V and J ends were trimmed by 0 bases and 3 bases, with 6 bases remaining between them.

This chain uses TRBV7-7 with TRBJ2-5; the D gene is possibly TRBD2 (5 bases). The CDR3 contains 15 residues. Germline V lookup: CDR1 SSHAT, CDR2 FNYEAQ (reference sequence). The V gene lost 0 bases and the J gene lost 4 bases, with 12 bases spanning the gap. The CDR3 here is CASSLARGGLETQYF. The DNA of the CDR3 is TGTGCCAGCAGCTTAGCCCGAGGTGGACTAGAGACCCAGTACTTC.

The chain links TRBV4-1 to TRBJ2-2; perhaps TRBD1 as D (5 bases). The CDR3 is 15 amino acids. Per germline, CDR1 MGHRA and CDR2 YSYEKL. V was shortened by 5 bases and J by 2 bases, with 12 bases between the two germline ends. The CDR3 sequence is CASSSREGNTGELFF. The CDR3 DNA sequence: TGCGCCAGCAGCTCCAGGGAAGGTAACACCGGGGAGCTGTTTTTT.

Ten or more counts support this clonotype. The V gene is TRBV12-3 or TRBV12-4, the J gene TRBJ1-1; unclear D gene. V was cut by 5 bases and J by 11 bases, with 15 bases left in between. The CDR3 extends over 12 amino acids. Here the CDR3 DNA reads TGTGCCAGCAGTCAGTCATCCCCCGGGGCTTTCTTT. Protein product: CASSQSSPGAFF.